This T cell receptor (beta chain) was captured by sequencing in a study of cytomegalovirus exposure and HLA in healthy donors (dated 2017 in TCRdb). A note on the overall study: An earlier analysis of approximately 640 of the donors reported approximately 300 Gb of sequence data and some 100 million unique TCR beta sequences from 150 million to 200 million T cells. The study aimed to test whether cataloging public T cell receptors could reveal signatures of past pathogen exposure. Approximately 310 gigabases of sequencing data and tens of millions of unique TCR sequences were included in an early release covering around 600 HLA-typed donors. On average, roughly 250,000 unique TCR beta nucleotide sequences were sequenced per donor among 350 to 400 genotyped donors of the cohort, with 15% to 20% of those sequences being non-productive. A later analysis re-examined previously published TCR beta repertoires from 610 or so donors and added high-resolution HLA genotyping to investigate patterns of TCR occurrence. Of the approximately 370 genotyped donors, 75% to 85% were placed in the genetic ancestry cluster associated with self-reported Caucasian donors. A separate validation cohort of about 110 different subjects was used in addition to the roughly 640-subject first cohort. Using immunosequencing, the study profiled T cell repertoires from fewer than 850 subjects and related those repertoires to cytomegalovirus serostatus. HLA typing included class I and class II loci at four-digit resolution. To decide whether each TCR beta V gene segment behaved as functional or pseudogenic, an earlier analysis of nearly 600 of the donors relied on high-throughput TCR beta sequencing. All discovery cohort repertoires had been generated on a single sequencing platform. Donor age, sex, ethnicity and CMV serostatus were compiled alongside the repertoire data. Rather than using new phenotypic data, the later analysis identified candidate immune exposures from TCR beta sequences and from how often those sequences occurred across donors. Typing coverage varied by locus: roughly 629-640 donors for A, B, C, DRB1 and DQB1; more than 500 for DQA1; about 570 for DPA1; more than 450 for DPB1. A later genetic analysis took genome-wide SNP genotypes for about 55% of the 666 donors and used that subset as a discovery cohort. A handful of DR-DQ haplotypes were handled as single units for association and clustering because linkage in the cohort was strong. High-throughput TCR immunosequencing, statistical association of individual TCRs with disease status, and machine learning were combined to predict cytomegalovirus infection status. General conclusions and limits of the study: In a later analysis, TCR association rates were found to vary across HLA loci, with the most associated TCRs seen for DRB1 alleles and the fewest for HLA-C alleles. A few of the identified cytomegalovirus-associated TCR beta chains were confirmed in vitro to be specific for cytomegalovirus antigens. Across donors, most TCR sequences were observed very rarely, whereas some public TCRs were present in many individuals. An earlier analysis of approximately 500 of the donors showed that most TCR beta V segments appeared in productive rearrangements either about 87% or about 30% of the time, which broadly matched IMGT annotations. In a later analysis, most CMV-associated TCR beta chains were found to appear HLA-restricted, with HLA associations seemingly driven largely by CMV exposure. In the study, 164 TCR beta chains were listed as associated with cytomegalovirus. CMV serostatus was the only immune exposure information available for the cohort. Because some donors lacked HLA typing at each locus, the association tests relied only on the typed subset. Sequencing depth was assumed to be roughly uniform across donors in the presence/absence analyses, though that assumption may not hold. Linkage disequilibrium might explain the correlated functional status among segregating V segments, but an unknown experimental factor could not be excluded. Some IMGT-functional V segments, including TRBV6-2 and TRBV6-3, could not be told apart with the 87-base-pair reads, so those segments were excluded. Compared with the approximately 710-donor mean, donors in an Asian-associated ancestry cluster had fewer N-insertions in productive TCRs, according to a later genetic analysis. A group of highly shared sequence variants was considered likely to be a technical artifact of the sequencing pipeline. A later analysis associated 16,951 TCR beta sequences with specific HLA alleles at a false discovery rate of 0.05. A further reported finding was that TCR beta sequences accurately predicted the HLA-A and HLA-B alleles for most subjects in the first cohort. When HLA alleles, especially DR and DQ, strongly co-occurred, attributing TCR associations to individual alleles was difficult. A later analysis found that HLA-associated TCR beta chains were more clonally expanded and had lower generation probabilities than equally common non-associated chains. The cohort was sequenced for TCR beta chains only, and without alpha or paired-chain data the features that could be detected were limited. Because counts were too low, some 17 rarely observed V segments, including chromosome 9 orphons, were excluded from the earlier analysis of about 500 of the donors. The classifier was reported to diagnose cytomegalovirus status with high specificity and sensitivity in both the original and validation cohorts. The authors suggested that the approach could potentially be generalized to other disease states and immunological phenotypes. V-gene and J-gene trimming of TCR beta chains was associated with a missense DCLRE1C variant in a later genetic analysis, and the association was replicated in an independent cohort. According to a later analysis, parvovirus B19, influenza, CMV and Epstein-Barr virus appeared linked to several top co-occurrence clusters.

The CDR3 runs 16 amino acids, cysteine and phenylalanine included. The retained sequence is limited to the CDR3, 48 bases, with the frame set at the first base. Trimming accounts for 3 bases at V and 7 bases at J, while the number of junction bases matched to no gene is 12. Looking up the germline V gene yields CDR1 KGHSH and CDR2 LQKENI. On this clone: Its binding antigen is unknown. Base qualities are missing; no much larger clone stands one base away.

Receptor libraries were prepared by the immunoSEQ multiplex PCR assay. For the multiplex PCR, a mixture combining 60 forward primers for TCR Vbeta segments and 13 reverse primers for TCR Jbeta segments was used. Amplification of the CDR3 region of rearranged TCR beta genes was performed with a multiplex PCR assay on genomic DNA. The amplified TCR beta libraries were sequenced on the Illumina HiSeq System as 87-base-pair reads. Processing in the source paper ran as follows. A later analysis counted about 82 million unique TCR beta chains across the 666 repertoires, and around 12 million of these chains were shared by at least two donors. Raw reads were error-corrected and collapsed into unique sequences with a nearest-neighbor algorithm that merged closely related sequences to remove PCR and sequencing errors. CDR3 sequences were aligned to IMGT reference sequences to assign V, D and J gene segments. Each retained sequence needed at least a six-nucleotide match to both a V gene segment and a J gene segment. A rearrangement was called productive if the CDR3 had no stop codons and remained in frame with V and J, and every other rearrangement was called non-productive. Following IMGT convention, CDR3 was defined as the stretch from the second conserved V-encoded cysteine up to the conserved J-encoded phenylalanine. The earlier analysis of a few hundred of the donors excluded sequences that lacked an unambiguous match to a single V gene segment. An earlier analysis of just under 600 of the donors called V segments functional above 56.7% productive rearrangements and segregating when the between-donor standard deviation exceeded 5%. To diagnose cytomegalovirus status from the catalog of TCR beta chain sequences, a statistical classification framework was built. In a later analysis, V and J genes were assigned by comparing TCR nucleotide sequences against IMGT/GENE-DB human TR gene sequences. In a later analysis, CDR3 sequences and most-parsimonious VDJ recombination scenarios were assigned using the TCRdist pipeline. In a later analysis, every TCR beta chain was defined by the combination of its CDR3 amino acid sequence and its V-gene family, and reads without a unique V-gene family were dropped. A later analysis removed roughly 590 highly shared, low-generation-probability nucleotide sequences to deal with suspected cross-contamination and a sequencing artifact. For each public chain, a later analysis derived a clonal expansion index from normalized ranks of inferred template counts within each repertoire. A later analysis computed generation probabilities with a VDJ recombination model fitted to out-of-frame rearrangements, and checked the results against IGoR. Hypergeometric tests were used in a later analysis to score TCR-TCR, TCR-HLA and TCR-CMV co-occurrence, with a repertoire-size bias correction applied to the TCR pairs. A later analysis estimated false discovery rates by permuting HLA or CMV assignments 20 times. In a later analysis, co-occurring TCRs were grouped with DBSCAN, and TCRdist sequence similarity was added when clustering was performed within HLA-allele-positive subsets. For co-occurrence clustering, repertoires with fewer than 30,000 or more than 120,000 public chains were excluded, along with four or five repertoires with anomalous nucleotide sharing. TCRdb mirrors the immuneACCESS table, restricted to in-frame sequences. Some clones are absent from its copies; in checked studies, under half trace to an unresolved V gene, and the reason for the others is unknown. For V, J and clone size, that table is used; D and trimming come from the DNA. The sample yields about 120,000 clones; more than 80% were counted once. 2.5% to 3% of the sample is taken by the ten largest.

In total, approximately 690 healthy bone marrow donors made up the cohort. At the time of sampling, all cohort members were nominally healthy, though unrecorded immune exposures were likely present. The donor tested CMV seronegative and was one of the 352 seronegative cohort members. A peripheral blood sample was collected from each donor, and TCR beta sequencing was performed on peripheral blood mononuclear cells. The Qiagen DNeasy Blood Extraction Kit was used to extract genomic DNA from the blood cell samples. This TCR derives from a young man in good health and CMV-seronegative. The sample taken for sequencing was PBMCs. The chain employs TRBV18 and TRBJ2-1, and 7 bases in between align with TRBD2. The CDR3 protein sequence reads: CASSPTSGMIMNEQFF. The DNA sequence follows: TGTGCCAGCTCACCCACGAGCGGGATGATTATGAATGAGCAGTTCTTC.